This T cell receptor beta chain comes out of a study of blood T cell repertoires in COVID-19. At the level of the study: T cells, B-cell-depleted T cells, or PBMCs provided the cDNA or gDNA that served as material.

Authors' data handling: How many nucleated cells were present was estimated from reference gene primer amplification. Here immunoSEQ multiplex PCR was the method, and the copy in TCRdb shows in-frame clones only, minus some. V and J calls and clone size are given by that table; D and trimming were obtained from the DNA. Among around 100,000 clones listed, roughly four fifths were seen once. V lost 5 bases and J lost 0, with 4 bases in between. Germline lookup yields CDR1 KGHDR and CDR2 SFDVKD. This CDR3 contains 13 residues. The chain carries TRBV24-1 and TRBJ2-4; D is uncertain. This sequence originates from a man aged 65 to 85 with acute or convalescent COVID-19. The sample was peripheral blood. This CDR3 is CATSASAKNIQYF. CDR3 bases: TGTGCCACCAGTGCGTCAGCCAAAAACATTCAGTACTTC.